The 8 T cell receptor beta chains given below trace back to one sample, sequenced in a study of cytomegalovirus exposure and HLA in healthy donors. The PCR used 60 Vbeta and 13 Jbeta primers. Sequencing was performed with immunoSEQ multiplex PCR; in TCRdb, only in-frame clones are kept and a portion is missing. The data hold 150,000 to 200,000 clones, with 75% observed a single time. Material for sequencing was PBMCs. The receptor set was obtained from a woman between 50 and 59 years old in good health and CMV-seropositive.

This clone came up once. The genes are TRBV5-1 and TRBJ1-2; 7 nucleotides match TRBD1. Germline CDR1 and CDR2: SGHRS and YFSETQ. Trimming at V came to 7 bases and at J to 0 bases, leaving 3 bases not matched to a gene. This CDR3 spans 13 amino acids. The CDR3 is CASSTGTNYGYTF. CDR3 coding DNA: TGCGCCAGCTCGACAGGGACTAACTATGGCTACACCTTC.

The chain combines TRBV29-1 with TRBJ2-7, with D perhaps TRBD2 (6 bases). The germline V gene encodes CDR1 SQVTM and CDR2 ANQGSEA. With 6 bases removed from V and 0 bases from J, the gap between germline ends came to 12 bases. This CDR3 comprises 13 residues. In DNA form, the CDR3 reads TGCAGCGTACGGGACGGGAGCTCCTACGAGCAGTACTTC. This gives the protein CSVRDGSSYEQYF.

The CDR3 bases are TGTGCCAGCAGCTCGGCCAGCGGGGGCTCGGACGAGCAGTACTTC. Translating gives CASSSASGGSDEQYF. The rearrangement uses TRBV5-4 and TRBJ2-7; 8 positions match TRBD2. V was pared by 3 bases and J by 5 bases, with 10 bases of the junction left unmatched. This CDR3 spans 15 amino acids. Germline values: CDR1 SGHNT, CDR2 YYREEE (reference sequence).

The rearrangement links TRBV5-1 to TRBJ2-7, with 8 bases identical to TRBD1. Losses at the gene ends were 4 bases for V and 6 bases for J; bases not matched to a gene: 3. The CDR3 is made up of 12 amino acids. Germline loops: CDR1 SGHRS, CDR2 YFSETQ. The CDR3 DNA is TGCGCCAGCAGCAGTACAGGGGGCGAGCAGTACTTC. This sequence encodes CASSSTGGEQYF.

This chain joins TRBV5-1 and TRBJ1-1, with a weak D call TRBD1 (5 bases). Germline V gives CDR1 SGHRS, CDR2 YFSETQ. The CDR3 contains 15 residues. V was clipped by 4 bases and J by 2 bases, with 15 bases between them. The CDR3 spells CASSPSQDTNTEAFF. The CDR3 DNA reads TGCGCCAGCAGCCCGTCACAGGATACTAACACTGAAGCTTTCTTT.

The V gene is TRBV7-9, the J gene TRBJ1-3; D might be TRBD1 (6 bases). Trimming left V 5 bases short and J 7 bases short, with 9 bases between. Germline CDR1 SEHNR, CDR2 FQNEAQ (reference sequence). The CDR3 covers 12 residues. CDR3 bases: TGTGCCAGCAGCGCTAGGGGGAACACCATATATTTT. This encodes CASSARGNTIYF.

This chain uses TRBV6-1 with TRBJ1-1, with TRBD1 matching over 8 bases. V shed 2 bases and J 4 bases; nucleotides not matched to a gene: 9. The CDR3 runs to 16 residues. Germline CDR1 reads MNHNS; CDR2 reads SASEGT. The CDR3 bases are TGTGCCAGCAGTGAACCAGGGGGCAAGCGTGGCACTGAAGCTTTCTTT. This gives the protein CASSEPGGKRGTEAFF.

The chain has TRBV7-2 and TRBJ2-5; 10 nucleotides line up with TRBD2. Germline values: CDR1 SGHTA, CDR2 FQGNSA. After removal of 1 base from V and 6 bases from J, the junction contained 8 bases not matched to a gene. The CDR3 is made up of 16 amino acids. The CDR3 nucleotides read TGTGCCAGCAGCTTAGGAGGGCTAGCGGGGGTAAAGACCCAGTACTTC. Translation gives CASSLGGLAGVKTQYF.